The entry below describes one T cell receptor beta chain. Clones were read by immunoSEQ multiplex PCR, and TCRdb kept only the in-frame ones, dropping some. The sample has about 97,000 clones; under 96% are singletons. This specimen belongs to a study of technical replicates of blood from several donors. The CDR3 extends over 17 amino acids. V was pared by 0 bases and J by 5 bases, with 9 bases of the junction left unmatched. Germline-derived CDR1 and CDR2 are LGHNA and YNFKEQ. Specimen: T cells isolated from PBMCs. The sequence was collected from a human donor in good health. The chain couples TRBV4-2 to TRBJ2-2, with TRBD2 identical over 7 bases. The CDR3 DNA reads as TGTGCCAGCAGCCAAGACCAGGCGGGAGTGGGAACCGGGGAGCTGTTTTTT. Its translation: CASSQDQAGVGTGELFF.